Below are 30 T cell receptor beta chains sequenced from a single sample in a study of human T cells and chemical hapten exposure. Time point indicated: patch test 2, 6 weeks after DPC sensitization. Treatment indicated: therapeutic diphenylcyclopropenone sensitization with weekly scalp DPC. One entry per CDR3 protein, called by TCRdb with MiXCR from the RACE reads. The sample includes hundreds of thousands of distinct CDR3 sequences, about 6% of them seen just once. The sequencing here drew on whole blood, taken in connection with sensitization to the hapten diphenylcyclopropenone (DPC). The receptors derive from a woman between 18 and 29 years old with alopecia areata. Some clones in this sample may be carry-over from other donors' samples.

This clonotype was picked up many times. CDR3 residues: CSARLPGASNQPQHF. The CDR3 DNA sequence: TGCAGTGCTAGACTCCCGGGGGCGAGCAATCAGCCCCAGCATTTT. The J gene is TRBJ1-5, the V gene TRBV20-1; TRBD1 is a possible D gene (6 bases). The CDR3 totals 15 residues. CDR1 and CDR2 (germline): DFQATT, SNEGSKA (reference sequence). V was clipped by 2 bases and J by 1 base, with 12 bases between them.

This clonotype was detected a few times. The chain combines TRBV7-6 with TRBJ1-3; 7 bases agree with TRBD1. This CDR3 comprises 15 residues. V shed 5 bases, J shed 1 base, and the junction held 5 bases outside the gene matches. Germline CDR1 and CDR2: SGHVS and FNYEAQ. CDR3 sequence reads: CASSNRQGSGNTIYF. Written as DNA, the CDR3 is TGTGCCAGCAGCAACCGACAGGGTTCTGGAAACACCATATATTTT.

This clonotype was observed at least ten times. The chain is built from TRBV28 and TRBJ2-3; 8 bases line up with TRBD1. Trimming removed 4 bases from V and 4 bases from J; junction bases left unmatched: 13. Germline V gene data show CDR1 as MDHEN and CDR2 as SYDVKM. The CDR3 runs to 17 residues. Here the CDR3 DNA reads TGTGCCAGCAGTTATACCGGGACAGGACTTCGGGCAGATACGCAGTATTTT. Translation gives CASSYTGTGLRADTQYF.

This clonotype turned up a few times. This chain connects TRBV7-9 to TRBJ2-3; TRBD2 agrees at 8 bases. The V segment lost 5 bases and the J segment 1 base; nucleotides outside the gene matches: 5. The CDR3 extends over 15 amino acids. Looked up from germline, CDR1 is SEHNR and CDR2 is FQNEAQ (reference sequence). The CDR3 region has the DNA TGTGCCAGCAGCCCCAGCGGGGGAGGCACAGATACGCAGTATTTT. Translating it yields CASSPSGGGTDTQYF.

This clonotype showed up many times. This rearrangement joins TRBV7-2 to TRBJ2-3, with a tentative D call TRBD2 (5 bases). The CDR3 sequence is 17 residues long. Trimming cost V 2 bases and J 1 base, with 16 bases left between them. Germline V gene data show CDR1 as SGHTA and CDR2 as FQGNSA. CDR3 amino acids: CASSLKGASAGTDTQYF. The CDR3 DNA reads TGTGCCAGCAGCTTAAAGGGAGCCTCAGCGGGCACAGATACGCAGTATTTT.

CDR3 in amino acids: CASSLAAGGMETQYF. The CDR3 coding sequence is TGTGCCAGCAGCTTAGCCGCGGGGGGGATGGAGACCCAGTACTTC. This chain uses TRBV7-2 with TRBJ2-5, with TRBD2 matching over 9 bases. This CDR3 has 15 residues. With V trimmed by 0 bases and J by 5 bases, 4 bases remained unmatched. The germline V gene has CDR1 SGHTA and CDR2 FQGNSA.

The chain combines TRBV29-1 with TRBJ1-5; 7 nucleotides match TRBD1. From germline, CDR1 is SQVTM and CDR2 ANQGSEA. The CDR3 loop spans 16 amino acids. With V trimmed by 6 bases and J by 0 bases, 11 bases remained unmatched. The CDR3 is CSVTTGTTDSNQPQHF. DNA for the CDR3: TGCAGCGTGACGACAGGGACCACAGATAGCAATCAGCCCCAGCATTTT.

This clonotype was counted many times. The chain has TRBV12-3 or TRBV12-4 and TRBJ1-1; no definite D call. The CDR3 totals 14 residues. Trimming removed 3 bases from V and 0 bases from J, with 8 bases in between. In DNA form, the CDR3 reads TGTGCCAGCAGTTTCCCCCCGGTGAACACTGAAGCTTTCTTT. Translation: CASSFPPVNTEAFF.

The CDR3 spells CASSSSLVSSYEQYF. DNA of the CDR3: TGTGCCAGCAGCTCCTCCCTGGTTAGCTCCTACGAGCAGTACTTC. The rearrangement links TRBV7-9 to TRBJ2-7; D gene unclear. Trimming took off 4 bases at V and 0 bases at J, with 13 bases between the two ends. Per the germline V gene, CDR1 is SEHNR and CDR2 is FQNEAQ (reference sequence). CDR3 length: 15 amino acids.

The rearrangement uses TRBV24-1 and TRBJ1-5; TRBD1 might be the D (6 bases). CDR1 KGHDR and CDR2 SFDVKD come from the germline V gene. Trimming took 6 bases from V and 4 from J, leaving 12 bases between them. The CDR3 consists of 14 residues. The CDR3 sequence: CATSPAQGNQPQHF. In DNA form, the CDR3 reads TGTGCCACCAGTCCCGCACAGGGAAATCAGCCCCAGCATTTT.

The chain uses TRBV5-6 and TRBJ2-3; D perhaps matches TRBD2 (7 bases). This CDR3 is built from 17 residues. Germline lookup yields CDR1 SGHDT and CDR2 YYEEEE. V was trimmed by 0 bases and J by 2 bases, leaving 16 bases between them. DNA of the CDR3: TGTGCCAGCAGCTTGGAGGGGGGGCCGACGGCCACAGATACGCAGTATTTT. This encodes CASSLEGGPTATDTQYF.

This clonotype was seen a few times. The chain links TRBV4-3 to TRBJ2-7; D unclear. Per the germline V gene, CDR1 is LGHNA and CDR2 is YSLEER. Trimming left V 0 bases short and J 0 bases short, with 9 bases between. CDR3 length: 15 amino acids. The CDR3 DNA reads as TGCGCCAGCAGCCAAGAGTTACAAAGCTCCTACGAGCAGTACTTC. Translation gives CASSQELQSSYEQYF.

The V gene is TRBV9, the J gene TRBJ1-1; no firm D call. The V gene's germline CDR1 is SGDLS and CDR2 YYNGEE. The CDR3 covers 15 residues. Trimming took off 0 bases at V and 5 bases at J, with 14 bases between the two ends. The CDR3 coding sequence is TGTGCCAGCAGCGTAGGGGTAGGGCTGGGGACTGAAGCTTTCTTT. This encodes CASSVGVGLGTEAFF.

This clonotype was detected only a few times. The CDR3 DNA sequence: TGTGCCAGCAGCTTAGCCCCGGGGGCGGGGACTGAAGCTTTCTTT. Protein product: CASSLAPGAGTEAFF. This chain connects TRBV7-9 to TRBJ1-1; a weak D match, TRBD1 (6 bases). Germline loops: CDR1 SEHNR, CDR2 FQNEAQ (reference sequence). The ends were cut back, 0 bases at V and 5 bases at J, with 13 bases in the middle. The CDR3 runs 15 residues.

This clonotype was seen only a few times. J is TRBJ2-3 and V is TRBV10-3, with TRBD2 matching 9 bases. Germline loops: CDR1 ENHRY, CDR2 SYGVKD. The CDR3 is 16 residues long. J was trimmed by 3 bases and V by 2 bases; bases with no gene match: 6. The CDR3 sequence is CAISERGGGATDTQYF. The CDR3 DNA reads as TGTGCCATCAGTGAGCGTGGCGGGGGGGCTACAGATACGCAGTATTTT.

The chain is built from TRBV4-3 and TRBJ2-3; TRBD2 aligns across 11 bases. The V gene end was trimmed by 1 base and the J gene end by 14 bases; junction bases not matched to a gene: 8. CDR3 length equals 14 residues. Germline CDR1 is LGHNA and CDR2 is YSLEER. Written as DNA, the CDR3 is TGCGCCAGCAGCCAAGGTCGGCTAGCGGGGGGCACGTATTTT. Translated: CASSQGRLAGGTYF.

Many counts were recorded for this clonotype. This chain connects TRBV28 to TRBJ1-6, with D possibly TRBD1 on 5 matching bases. V was pared by 5 bases and J by 10 bases, with 15 bases between. The CDR3 is 14 residues long. Per germline, CDR1 MDHEN and CDR2 SYDVKM. This CDR3 is CASSGRVLGSPLHF. The CDR3 DNA reads TGTGCCAGCAGTGGCAGGGTTTTAGGGTCACCCCTCCACTTT.

This clonotype was observed many times. The genes are TRBV9 and TRBJ1-6; D unclear. V dropped 1 base and J dropped 4 bases, with 6 bases sitting between them. In germline, CDR1 is SGDLS, CDR2 YYNGEE. This CDR3 region has 14 residues. Here the CDR3 reads CASSVSGYNSPLHF. The CDR3 DNA reads as TGTGCCAGCAGCGTATCCGGGTATAATTCACCCCTCCACTTT.

This clonotype was found a few times. The chain employs TRBV4-2 and TRBJ2-5; 10 nucleotides agree with TRBD2. Germline V lookup: CDR1 LGHNA, CDR2 YNFKEQ. The V and J ends lost 0 bases and 5 bases, in that order; junction bases with no gene match: 6. This CDR3 region has 16 residues. CDR3 coding DNA: TGTGCCAGCAGCCAAGATTTCGGGACTAGCGCCGAGACCCAGTACTTC. Amino acids: CASSQDFGTSAETQYF.

The table lists this clonotype with many counts. The chain joins TRBV12-3 or TRBV12-4 to TRBJ1-1; no definite D call. Trimming removed 6 bases from V and 4 bases from J, with 15 bases in between. The CDR3 consists of 14 residues. CDR3 sequence: CASRSGVVGTEAFF. The CDR3, as DNA: TGTGCCAGCAGATCGGGCGTGGTAGGCACTGAAGCTTTCTTT.

This clonotype was seen a few times. J is TRBJ2-5 and V is TRBV29-1; 11 positions agree with TRBD2. Germline trimming cut 4 bases from V and 3 bases from J; bases unmatched to any gene: 4. The CDR3 extends over 14 amino acids. Germline V lookup: CDR1 SQVTM, CDR2 ANQGSEA. Here the CDR3 reads CSVAGTSGKETQYF. The DNA for the CDR3 is TGCAGCGTTGCTGGGACTAGCGGTAAAGAGACCCAGTACTTC.

This clonotype came up many times. The V call is TRBV12-5, the J call TRBJ2-1, with D unresolved. V lost 2 bases and J lost 3, with 2 bases in between. The germline V gene has CDR1 LGHNT and CDR2 FRNRAP. CDR3 length equals 12 residues. Written as DNA, the CDR3 is TGTGCTAGTGGTTTGTACTACAATGAGCAGTTCTTC. This encodes CASGLYYNEQFF.

This clonotype was counted at least ten times. V is TRBV12-3 or TRBV12-4 and J is TRBJ1-5; 7 positions agree with TRBD1. The V gene end was trimmed by 6 bases and the J gene end by 2 bases; junction bases not matched to a gene: 4. The CDR3 has 14 residues. The CDR3 loop reads CASRPGTGNQPQHF. CDR3 DNA: TGTGCCAGCAGACCAGGGACAGGCAATCAGCCCCAGCATTTT.

J is TRBJ1-2 and V is TRBV7-2, with D possibly TRBD1 on 6 matching bases. Trimming removed 6 bases at V and 2 bases at J, with 13 bases between. The CDR3 consists of 14 residues. Germline V gives CDR1 SGHTA, CDR2 FQGNSA. The CDR3 coding sequence is TGTGCCAGCAGGCGCGACAGGAGAAACTATGGCTACACCTTC. Protein: CASRRDRRNYGYTF.

The sample holds many counts of this clonotype. The rearrangement uses TRBV20-1 and TRBJ1-5; 11 bases are a match to TRBD1. This CDR3 is 14 amino acids long. The germline V gene encodes CDR1 DFQATT and CDR2 SNEGSKA (reference sequence). The V segment lost 3 bases and the J segment 5 bases; nucleotides outside the gene matches: 3. CDR3 residues: CSAREDRGHQPQHF. CDR3 DNA: TGCAGTGCTAGGGAGGACAGGGGGCATCAGCCCCAGCATTTT.

This clonotype was counted many times. The rearrangement links TRBV13 to TRBJ1-1; the match to TRBD1 covers 9 bases. Germline CDR1 is PRHDT and CDR2 is FYEKMQ (reference sequence). CDR3 size: 14 residues. With V trimmed by 9 bases and J by 7 bases, 12 bases remained unmatched. Here the CDR3 reads CASGDRGNSVEAFF. Written as DNA, the CDR3 is TGTGCCAGTGGAGACAGGGGGAATTCCGTTGAAGCTTTCTTT.

This chain links TRBV28 with TRBJ2-7, with 7 bases aligning to TRBD1. The germline CDR1 and CDR2 sequences are MDHEN and SYDVKM. V gave up 7 bases and J gave up 6 bases; unmatched junction bases: 9. This CDR3 has 13 amino acids. CDR3 bases: TGTGCCAGCAACCCGGGACAGTTCGGCGAGCAGTACTTC. Protein sequence: CASNPGQFGEQYF.

This clonotype was detected a few times. The rearrangement links TRBV11-2 to TRBJ1-6; unclear D gene. Germline lookup yields CDR1 SGHAT and CDR2 FQNNGV. The V and J ends lost 8 bases and 7 bases respectively, with 12 bases between them. This CDR3 spans 13 amino acids. CDR3 region: CASAWERNSPLHF. The CDR3 DNA follows: TGTGCCAGCGCTTGGGAAAGAAATTCACCCCTCCACTTT.

Ten or more counts support this clonotype. J is TRBJ1-5 and V is TRBV20-1, with D uncertain. This CDR3 comprises 14 residues. Deletions cut 0 bases from V and 7 bases from J, with 13 bases between. Germline V lookup: CDR1 DFQATT, CDR2 SNEGSKA (reference sequence). CDR3 DNA sequence: TGCAGTGCTAGAGACGCAAAGACGAAACAGCCCCAGCATTTT. This translates into CSARDAKTKQPQHF.

The genes are TRBV24-1 and TRBJ2-7; D gene ambiguous. This CDR3 is built from 17 residues. Between the trimmed V and J ends, which lost 5 bases and 7 bases, there was a span of 26 bases. Germline lookup yields CDR1 KGHDR and CDR2 SFDVKD. The CDR3 bases are TGTGCCACCAGTGTTAATAAAGGGCAGCCGTTTTTATGGGAGCAGTACTTC. Its protein is CATSVNKGQPFLWEQYF.